The rows below give T cell receptor beta chains drawn from one sample of a study of beta chain features in type 1 diabetes. Measured with immunoSEQ multiplex PCR; TCRdb has only the in-frame clones, and not every one. The profile shows 430,000 or so clones, roughly 10% of them singletons. The specimen sequenced was naive CD4+ T cells from blood. The receptors were gathered from a woman aged 18-29 years in good health. Each CDR3 is given with its conserved first and last residue. D genes are given only for firm matches. Rows may omit the clone size; those that give it use once, few, many or a size class.

d_call	v_call	j_call	clone_size	cdr3_nt	cdr3_aa
-	TRBV11-3	TRBJ2-5	-	TGTGCCAGCAGCTCCCTCGGGGAAGGAGAAGAGACCCAGTACTTC	CASSSLGEGEETQYF
TRBD2	TRBV14	TRBJ2-1	-	TGTGCCAGCAGCCAATTAGCGGGGGATGAGCAGTTCTTC	CASSQLAGDEQFF
-	TRBV25-1	TRBJ2-3	few	TGTGCCAGCAGTGAAAACGGGCTGGGGGCCACAGATACGCAGTATTTT	CASSENGLGATDTQYF
-	TRBV27	TRBJ2-3	few	TGTGCCAGCAGTTTAGAGGGGAGCACAGATACGCAGTATTTT	CASSLEGSTDTQYF
TRBD2	TRBV10-3	TRBJ2-2	-	TGTGCCATCAGCCCCGGGACTAGCAATCCCGGGGAGCTGTTTTTT	CAISPGTSNPGELFF
-	TRBV4-2	TRBJ1-1	-	TGTGCCAGCAGCCAAGGTTTCCAGGTGAATGCTGAAGCTTTCTTT	CASSQGFQVNAEAFF
-	TRBV5-1	TRBJ2-3	-	TGCGCCAGCTTCGACTCAGCAGCCACAGATACGCAGTATTTT	CASFDSAATDTQYF
-	TRBV29-1	TRBJ1-4	few	TGCAGCGTTGTGATACAGGCCGGGCGGAAACTGTTTTTT	CSVVIQAGRKLFF
-	TRBV7-3	TRBJ2-2	-	TGTGCCAGCAGCCCCCGGACAGACCCGGGGGAGCTGTTTTTT	CASSPRTDPGELFF
-	TRBV30	TRBJ1-3	-	TGTGCCTGGAGGAGTGGGTTCTCGGGAAACACCATATATTTT	CAWRSGFSGNTIYF
-	TRBV5-1	TRBJ2-7	few	TGCGCCAGCAGCTTGGCCGAGTCAGGGGTTGGCGAGCAGTACTTC	CASSLAESGVGEQYF
-	TRBV5-1	TRBJ1-3	-	TGCGCCAGCAGCTTGGGCAATCCAGACACCATATATTTT	CASSLGNPDTIYF
-	TRBV29-1	TRBJ1-4	-	TGCAGCGTTTCCCAAACAGGGTGGGATGAAAAACTGTTTTTT	CSVSQTGWDEKLFF
TRBD2	TRBV27	TRBJ2-5	-	TGTGCCAGCAGTGTTCGACTGGGACTAGCAGAAGAGACCCAGTACTTC	CASSVRLGLAEETQYF
-	TRBV6-5	TRBJ2-1	few	TGTGCCAGCAGCCGACTTAACCATAATGAGCAGTTCTTC	CASSRLNHNEQFF
-	TRBV29-1	TRBJ1-1	few	TGCAGCGTTCGGAGCCCGAACACTGAAGCTTTCTTT	CSVRSPNTEAFF
-	TRBV9	TRBJ2-5	-	TGTGCCAGCAGCGTACTAGGGTCCCAAGAGACCCAGTACTTC	CASSVLGSQETQYF
-	TRBV7-3	TRBJ1-1	-	TGTGCCAGCAGCTTAAGCGGGGGACCGAGCACTGAAGCTTTCTTT	CASSLSGGPSTEAFF
TRBD2	TRBV5-4	TRBJ2-1	-	TGTGCCAGCAGCTCTGGGGCTAGCGGGAATGAGCAGTTCTTC	CASSSGASGNEQFF
-	TRBV7-7	TRBJ2-5	few	TGTGCTAGCAGCCCACGGGAACAAGAGACCCAGTACTTC	CASSPREQETQYF
-	TRBV5-1	TRBJ2-5	-	TGCGCCAGCAGCTTGGCTTTCGGCGACCTAAAAAAAGAGACCCAGTACTTC	CASSLAFGDLKKETQYF
TRBD2	TRBV7-2	TRBJ2-1	-	TGTGCCAGCAGCTTAGAGGCTAGCGGGGGGTACAATGAGCAGTTCTTC	CASSLEASGGYNEQFF
TRBD2	TRBV7-9	TRBJ2-3	-	TGTGCCAGCAGCCCTACGGACTACAGCGGGGGGGCGGCAGATACGCAGTATTTT	CASSPTDYSGGAADTQYF
TRBD2	TRBV29-1	TRBJ2-3	few	TGCAGCGTTGCCCCAAGCGGGGCCGCAGATACGCAGTATTTT	CSVAPSGAADTQYF
-	TRBV5-1	TRBJ2-5	-	TGCGCCAGCGCACTGGGGCAGACCCAAGAGACCCAGTACTTC	CASALGQTQETQYF
-	TRBV21-1	TRBJ1-3	few	TGTGCCAGCAGCAACGCCGACAGGATCCCGCAAGACACCATATATTTT	CASSNADRIPQDTIYF
TRBD1	TRBV28	TRBJ2-5	few	TGTGCCAGCAGAAACAGGGGTTGGGGAGAGACCCAGTACTTC	CASRNRGWGETQYF
-	TRBV7-9	TRBJ2-5	few	TGTGCCAGCAGCTTAGTGGCTAGCTTCGTGGAGACCCAGTACTTC	CASSLVASFVETQYF
-	TRBV27	TRBJ1-4	few	TGTGCCAGCAGTTTCAACAGGGTGCCGGGTGAAAAACTGTTTTTT	CASSFNRVPGEKLFF
-	TRBV7-3	TRBJ2-5	-	TGTGCCAGCAGTCGTAGGGCGCAAGAGACCCAGTACTTC	CASSRRAQETQYF
-	TRBV7-9	TRBJ1-1	-	TGTGCCAGCAGCTCGACAGGAGGCGCTGAAGCTTTCTTT	CASSSTGGAEAFF
-	TRBV19	TRBJ1-2	few	TGTGCCAGTAGTTCCAGGGGCGATGGCTACACCTTC	CASSSRGDGYTF
TRBD1	TRBV9	TRBJ1-4	few	TGTGCCAGCAGCTCCACAGGGGTCGTTAATGAAAAACTGTTTTTT	CASSSTGVVNEKLFF
-	TRBV5-1	TRBJ2-1	few	TGCGCCAGCAGCTTCCAGGTCACTGGGAATGAGCAGTTCTTC	CASSFQVTGNEQFF
TRBD2	TRBV9	TRBJ2-1	-	TGTGCCAGCAGCGTAGAGGGAGGGCCCAGAAATGAGCAGTTCTTC	CASSVEGGPRNEQFF
-	TRBV7-2	TRBJ2-3	few	TGTGCCAGCAGCGTAAACACAGATACGCAGTATTTT	CASSVNTDTQYF
TRBD2	TRBV4-3	TRBJ2-1	few	TGCGCCAGCTCCCGACTAGCGGGAGGTCCTCTCGACAATGAGCAGTTCTTC	CASSRLAGGPLDNEQFF
-	TRBV4-3	TRBJ1-4	-	TGCGCCAGCAGCCAAGATTCGAAGGCGGGTGGTGAAAAACTGTTTTTT	CASSQDSKAGGEKLFF
TRBD1	TRBV7-2	TRBJ2-1	-	TGTGCCAGCAGCTTGGACAGGGGGCTCTACAATGAGCAGTTCTTC	CASSLDRGLYNEQFF